Listed below are T cell receptor beta chains from one sample, sequenced in a study of cytomegalovirus exposure and HLA in healthy donors. Libraries were prepared by immunoSEQ multiplex PCR; TCRdb keeps only in-frame clonotypes and omits some of them. The sample records 95,000 to 150,000 clones, roughly 78% being singletons. The sequenced material came from PBMCs. The receptors were gathered from a woman in her twenties or thirties in good health and CMV-seropositive. Both conserved end residues are trimmed from each CDR3. The order of the fields is CDR3 protein, V gene, J gene, CDR3 length.

CDR3 protein: ASSYTSGGYEQY
V gene: TRBV7-2
J gene: TRBJ2-7
CDR3 length: 12

CDR3 protein: ASSYGQRPSYEQY
V gene: TRBV5-1
J gene: TRBJ2-7
CDR3 length: 13

CDR3 protein: ASSAGENTEAF
V gene: TRBV2
J gene: TRBJ1-1
CDR3 length: 11

CDR3 protein: AWRRGARGYT
V gene: TRBV30
J gene: TRBJ1-2
CDR3 length: 10

CDR3 protein: ASSSNSGGWTDTQY
V gene: TRBV7-2
J gene: TRBJ2-3
CDR3 length: 14

CDR3 protein: ASSLGEGMALH
V gene: TRBV5-1
J gene: TRBJ1-6
CDR3 length: 11

CDR3 protein: ASSLARLARSDTQY
V gene: TRBV7-8
J gene: TRBJ2-3
CDR3 length: 14

CDR3 protein: ASIDRAGNTIY
V gene: TRBV6-6
J gene: TRBJ1-3
CDR3 length: 11

CDR3 protein: ASSSRQTLKY
V gene: TRBV28
J gene: TRBJ2-7
CDR3 length: 10

CDR3 protein: ASRLEHTGELF
V gene: TRBV28
J gene: TRBJ2-2
CDR3 length: 11

CDR3 protein: ASSLFTVSSGNTIY
V gene: TRBV7-2
J gene: TRBJ1-3
CDR3 length: 14

CDR3 protein: ATSNGMDYGYT
V gene: TRBV15
J gene: TRBJ1-2
CDR3 length: 11

CDR3 protein: ASRPDTPTRYGYT
V gene: TRBV7-2
J gene: TRBJ1-2
CDR3 length: 13

CDR3 protein: ASSLSGVGGKQPQH
V gene: TRBV28
J gene: TRBJ1-5
CDR3 length: 14

CDR3 protein: ASSSDRHYGYT
V gene: TRBV2
J gene: TRBJ1-2
CDR3 length: 11

CDR3 protein: ASSFRGAGGDEQF
V gene: TRBV4-1
J gene: TRBJ2-1
CDR3 length: 13

CDR3 protein: ASSITRGAEAF
V gene: TRBV19
J gene: TRBJ1-1
CDR3 length: 11

CDR3 protein: ASRNGGVIGYT
V gene: TRBV7-9
J gene: TRBJ1-2
CDR3 length: 11

CDR3 protein: ASKDGVTEAGELF
V gene: TRBV6-6
J gene: TRBJ2-2
CDR3 length: 13

CDR3 protein: ASSQGDGAGNTIY
V gene: TRBV4-2
J gene: TRBJ1-3
CDR3 length: 13

CDR3 protein: ASRRSQETQY
V gene: TRBV5-1
J gene: TRBJ2-5
CDR3 length: 10

CDR3 protein: ASITDRGNSPLH
V gene: TRBV2
J gene: TRBJ1-6
CDR3 length: 12

CDR3 protein: ASSSTGLNYGYT
V gene: TRBV7-2
J gene: TRBJ1-2
CDR3 length: 12

CDR3 protein: ASSEINTGTGRNEQY
V gene: TRBV6-1
J gene: TRBJ2-7
CDR3 length: 15

CDR3 protein: ASRPALGADTQF
V gene: TRBV2
J gene: TRBJ2-3
CDR3 length: 12

CDR3 protein: ASRWTTLSTDTQY
V gene: TRBV2
J gene: TRBJ2-3
CDR3 length: 13

CDR3 protein: ASSLDRTHPQY
V gene: TRBV7-2
J gene: TRBJ2-4
CDR3 length: 11

CDR3 protein: ASSQGGVDIQY
V gene: TRBV4-1
J gene: TRBJ2-4
CDR3 length: 11

CDR3 protein: ASSQNSENYGYT
V gene: TRBV4-1
J gene: TRBJ1-2
CDR3 length: 12

CDR3 protein: ASSWGTDANQPQH
V gene: TRBV6-6
J gene: TRBJ1-5
CDR3 length: 13

CDR3 protein: AREDSRDRVDSPLH
V gene: TRBV7-3
J gene: TRBJ1-6
CDR3 length: 14

CDR3 protein: ASSRLAGGPYEQY
V gene: TRBV4-1
J gene: TRBJ2-7
CDR3 length: 13

CDR3 protein: ASSLTRTYNQPQH
V gene: TRBV28
J gene: TRBJ1-5
CDR3 length: 13

CDR3 protein: AIRSSYEQY
V gene: TRBV10-3
J gene: NA
CDR3 length: 9

CDR3 protein: ASSPGTSLLWGANVLT
V gene: TRBV5-6
J gene: TRBJ2-6
CDR3 length: 16

CDR3 protein: ASSLSPTGQGDILLYSNQPQH
V gene: TRBV27
J gene: TRBJ1-5
CDR3 length: 21

CDR3 protein: ATSREPDRTSYEQY
V gene: TRBV15
J gene: TRBJ2-7
CDR3 length: 14

CDR3 protein: ASSLPTVNTGELF
V gene: TRBV5-1
J gene: TRBJ2-2
CDR3 length: 13

CDR3 protein: ASSLATGQGFGQY
V gene: TRBV13
J gene: TRBJ2-7
CDR3 length: 13

CDR3 protein: ASSTRTSGSTDTQY
V gene: TRBV9
J gene: TRBJ2-3
CDR3 length: 14

CDR3 protein: ASSLSGGGYGYT
V gene: TRBV5-4
J gene: TRBJ1-2
CDR3 length: 12

CDR3 protein: ASSLRDRGIEQY
V gene: TRBV6-5
J gene: TRBJ2-7
CDR3 length: 12

CDR3 protein: SVDWQGHGYT
V gene: TRBV29-1
J gene: TRBJ1-2
CDR3 length: 10

CDR3 protein: ASSLIGRGNSPLH
V gene: TRBV27
J gene: TRBJ1-6
CDR3 length: 13

CDR3 protein: ASSLWTGGTEAF
V gene: TRBV5-5
J gene: TRBJ1-1
CDR3 length: 12

CDR3 protein: ASRRDRGHGGYT
V gene: TRBV6-5
J gene: TRBJ1-2
CDR3 length: 12

CDR3 protein: ASEGLAGRQETQY
V gene: TRBV2
J gene: TRBJ2-5
CDR3 length: 13

CDR3 protein: AWSRVQGGNTIY
V gene: TRBV30
J gene: TRBJ1-3
CDR3 length: 12